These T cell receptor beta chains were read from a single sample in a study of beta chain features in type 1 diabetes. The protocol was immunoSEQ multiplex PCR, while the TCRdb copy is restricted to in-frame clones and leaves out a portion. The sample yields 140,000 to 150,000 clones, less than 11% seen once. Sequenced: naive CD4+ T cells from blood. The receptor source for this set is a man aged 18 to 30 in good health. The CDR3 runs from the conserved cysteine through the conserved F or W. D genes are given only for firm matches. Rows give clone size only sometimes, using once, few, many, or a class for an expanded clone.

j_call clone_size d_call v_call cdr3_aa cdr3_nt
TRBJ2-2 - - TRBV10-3 CAISGDLGRSNTGELFF TGTGCCATCAGTGGGGACCTGGGGAGGAGTAACACCGGGGAGCTGTTTTTT
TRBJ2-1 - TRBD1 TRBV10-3 CAISDTGGPSSYNEQFF TGTGCCATCAGCGATACAGGGGGACCGAGCTCCTACAATGAGCAGTTCTTC
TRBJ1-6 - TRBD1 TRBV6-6 CASTEQGALDSPLHF TGTGCCAGCACCGAACAGGGGGCGCTTGATTCACCCCTCCACTTT
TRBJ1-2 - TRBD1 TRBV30 CAWSDLQGTNYGYTF TGTGCCTGGAGTGACTTACAGGGGACTAACTATGGCTACACCTTC
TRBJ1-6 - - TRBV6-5 CASSSQGNNSPLHF TGTGCCAGCAGTTCCCAGGGGAACAATTCACCCCTCCACTTT
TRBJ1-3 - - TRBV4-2 CASSHRAPSGNTIYF TGTGCCAGCAGCCACAGGGCACCCTCTGGAAACACCATATATTTT
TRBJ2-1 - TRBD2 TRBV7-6 CASSPGLRGYNEQFF TGTGCCAGCAGCCCGGGACTACGAGGATACAATGAGCAGTTCTTC
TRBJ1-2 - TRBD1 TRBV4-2 CASSQYGQGDGGYTF TGTGCCAGCAGCCAATACGGACAGGGGGACGGGGGCTACACCTTC
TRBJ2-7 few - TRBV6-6 CASSYSTPAQREQYF TGTGCCAGCAGTTACTCTACCCCGGCCCAGCGGGAGCAGTACTTC
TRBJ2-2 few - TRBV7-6 CASSSASLRGDTGELFF TGTGCCAGCAGCTCAGCGTCCCTCAGGGGGGACACCGGGGAGCTGTTTTTT
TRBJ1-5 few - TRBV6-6 CASSREGNQPQHF TGTGCCAGCAGCCGCGAGGGCAATCAGCCCCAGCATTTT
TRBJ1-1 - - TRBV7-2 CASSLSETEAFF TGTGCCAGCAGCTTAAGCGAGACTGAAGCTTTCTTT
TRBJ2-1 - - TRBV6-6 CASSYSAQEYNEQFF TGTGCCAGCAGTTACTCAGCACAGGAGTACAATGAGCAGTTCTTC
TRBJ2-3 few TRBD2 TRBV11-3 CASSSGLAGGTDTQYF TGTGCCAGCAGCTCGGGACTAGCGGGGGGCACAGATACGCAGTATTTT
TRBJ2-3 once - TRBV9 CASSKRVQAPDTQYF TGTGCCAGCAGCAAGAGAGTCCAGGCTCCAGATACGCAGTATTTT
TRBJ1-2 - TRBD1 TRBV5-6 CASSLTGGIYGYTF TGTGCCAGCAGTTTGACAGGGGGCATCTATGGCTACACCTTC
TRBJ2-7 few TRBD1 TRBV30 CAWSGQGYEQYF TGTGCCTGGAGTGGACAGGGGTACGAGCAGTACTTC
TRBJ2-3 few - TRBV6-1 CASRIQGGDTQYF TGTGCCAGCAGGATTCAGGGGGGAGATACGCAGTATTTT
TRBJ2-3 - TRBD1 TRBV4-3 CASSQQGADTQYF TGCGCCAGCAGCCAACAGGGGGCAGATACGCAGTATTTT
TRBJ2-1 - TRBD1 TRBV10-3 CAISPGQGGKNNEQFF TGTGCCATCAGCCCTGGACAGGGGGGCAAAAACAATGAGCAGTTCTTC
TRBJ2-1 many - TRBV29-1 CSVEADYNEQFF TGCAGCGTTGAGGCAGACTACAATGAGCAGTTCTTC
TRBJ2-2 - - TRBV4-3 CASSQGRAGDTNTGELFF TGCGCCAGCAGCCAGGGACGGGCGGGGGACACGAACACCGGGGAGCTGTTTTTT
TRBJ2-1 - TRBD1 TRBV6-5 CAAGRDRVYEQFF TGTGCCGCCGGGCGGGACAGGGTCTATGAGCAGTTCTTC
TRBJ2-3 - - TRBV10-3 CAISESRLPTDTQYF TGTGCCATCAGTGAGTCGAGGCTTCCCACAGATACGCAGTATTTT
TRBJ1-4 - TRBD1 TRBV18 CASSPRQGSFEKLFF TGTGCCAGCTCACCCCGACAGGGGAGTTTTGAAAAACTGTTTTTT
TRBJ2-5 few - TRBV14 CASSQGGAWYSETQYF TGTGCCAGCAGCCAAGGTGGGGCTTGGTACTCCGAGACCCAGTACTTC
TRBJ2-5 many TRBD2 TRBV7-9 CASSVGGTQETQYF TGTGCCAGCAGCGTCGGGGGGACCCAAGAGACCCAGTACTTC
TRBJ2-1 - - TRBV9 CASSPSNNEQFF TGTGCCAGCAGCCCGAGCAACAATGAGCAGTTCTTC
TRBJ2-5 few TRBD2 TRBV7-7 CASSRRLAADVETQYF TGTGCCAGCAGCAGACGACTAGCGGCCGATGTGGAGACCCAGTACTTC
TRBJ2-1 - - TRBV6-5 CASGRSGVNEQFF TGTGCCAGTGGCAGATCCGGAGTCAATGAGCAGTTCTTC
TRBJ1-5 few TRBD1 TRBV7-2 CASSTAGTGSNQPQHF TGTGCCAGCAGCACGGCCGGGACAGGAAGCAATCAGCCCCAGCATTTT
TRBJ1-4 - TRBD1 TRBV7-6 CASSSGQGTNEKLFF TGTGCCAGCAGCTCGGGACAGGGAACTAACGAAAAACTGTTTTTT
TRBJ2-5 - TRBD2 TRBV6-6 CATQGLAGTRETQYF TGTGCCACCCAAGGACTAGCGGGAACCCGAGAGACCCAGTACTTC
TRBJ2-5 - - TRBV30 CAWFGQNQETQYF TGTGCCTGGTTTGGACAGAACCAAGAGACCCAGTACTTC
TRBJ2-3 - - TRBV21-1 CASKHCTDTQYF TGTGCCAGCAAACATTGCACAGATACGCAGTATTTT
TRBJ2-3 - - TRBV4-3 CASSQEDYTSTDTQYF TGCGCCAGCAGCCAAGAGGACTATACTAGCACAGATACGCAGTATTTT
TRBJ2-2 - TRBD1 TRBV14 CASSHSPDRGNTGELFF TGTGCCAGCAGCCACTCACCAGACAGGGGCAACACCGGGGAGCTGTTTTTT
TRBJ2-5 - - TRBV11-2 CASSEDQWAQYF TGTGCCAGCAGCGAGGATCAATGGGCCCAGTACTTC
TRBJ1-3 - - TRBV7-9 CASSYDLGGYF TGTGCCAGCAGCTACGACTTGGGTGGATATTTT
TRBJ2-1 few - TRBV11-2 CASSLRRYNEQFF TGTGCCAGCAGCTTGAGAAGATACAATGAGCAGTTCTTC
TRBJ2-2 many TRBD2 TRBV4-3 CASSRVTSGPAELFF TGCGCCAGCAGCCGCGTGACTAGCGGGCCCGCGGAGCTGTTTTTT
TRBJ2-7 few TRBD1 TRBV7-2 CASSSDTRQGYSYEQYF TGTGCCAGCAGCTCCGATACGAGACAGGGCTACTCCTACGAGCAGTACTTC
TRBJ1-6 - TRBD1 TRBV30 CASDRGGQSSYNSPLHF TGTGCCTCCGACAGGGGAGGGCAGAGCTCCTATAATTCACCCCTCCACTTT
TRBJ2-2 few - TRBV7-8 CASSVLNTGELFF TGTGCCAGCAGCGTATTGAACACCGGGGAGCTGTTTTTT
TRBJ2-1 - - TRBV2 CASSLDGFGEQFF TGTGCCAGCAGCCTCGACGGGTTTGGTGAGCAGTTCTTC
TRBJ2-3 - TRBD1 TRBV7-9 CASSYRTGGEDTQYF TGTGCCAGCAGCTACCGGACAGGGGGCGAGGATACGCAGTATTTT
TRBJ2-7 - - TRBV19 CASSISNTYEQYF TGTGCCAGTAGTATAAGTAACACCTACGAGCAGTACTTC
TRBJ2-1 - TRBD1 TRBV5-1 CASSRPPGTGGRGYNEQFF TGCGCCAGCAGCCGTCCTCCCGGGACAGGGGGCCGGGGGTACAATGAGCAGTTCTTC
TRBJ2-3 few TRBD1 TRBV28 CASSRTGGTDTQYF TGTGCCAGCAGTCGGACAGGGGGCACAGATACGCAGTATTTT
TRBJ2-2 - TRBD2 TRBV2 CASRTGLAAGELFF TGTGCCAGCAGGACCGGACTAGCCGCCGGGGAGCTGTTTTTT
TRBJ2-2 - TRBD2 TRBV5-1 CASQGLAGNTGELFF TGCGCCAGCCAGGGACTAGCGGGGAACACCGGGGAGCTGTTTTTT
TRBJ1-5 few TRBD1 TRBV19 CASKTGRGGNQPQHF TGTGCCAGTAAGACAGGGAGAGGAGGCAATCAGCCCCAGCATTTT
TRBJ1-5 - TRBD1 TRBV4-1 CASSQPTGDNQPQHF TGCGCCAGCAGCCAGCCCACAGGGGACAATCAGCCCCAGCATTTT
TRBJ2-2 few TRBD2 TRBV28 CASSLRGLAEIGELFF TGTGCCAGCAGTTTGAGGGGACTAGCGGAAATTGGGGAGCTGTTTTTT